This TCR beta chain came from a study of T cell repertoires in cytomegalovirus infection. TCRdb re-called the reads through MiXCR, storing one row per CDR3 protein. This table has around 310,000 distinct CDR3 sequences, roughly 29% appearing once. In regard to this clonotype: The target antigen is unknown.

CDR1 and CDR2 (germline): SGHTA, FQGNSA. Unmatched junction bases numbered 4, after V lost 5 bases and J lost 1 base. This CDR3 region has 15 residues. General observations from the study: Cumulative public TCR beta family frequency identified carriers of CMV plus the relevant HLA.

The sequence was collected from a human donor in good health (CMV status not recorded). Some clones in this sample may be carry-over from other donors' samples. The chain couples TRBV7-2 to TRBJ2-7; 11 nucleotides line up with TRBD2. The specimen comprised cultured PBMCs, sampled from culture after CMV antigen stimulation. The CDR3 sequence is CASSPTSGKSYEQYF. For the CDR3, the DNA is TGTGCCAGCAGCCCGACTAGCGGGAAGTCCTACGAGCAGTACTTC.